This T cell receptor (beta chain) was documented in a study of shared clonotypes between healthy human individuals. Findings and caveats of the study: Since donors were few, the genetic and exposure-history diversity represented was limited.

Generated by immunoSEQ multiplex PCR, the TCRdb table keeps only in-frame clones and is missing some. The table lists 650,000 to 750,000 clones, about two thirds of them singletons. Both subsets, CD45RA+ naive and CD45RA-negative memory, were split from the CD4+ cells. With 5 bases clipped from V and 9 bases from J, the junction kept 13 bases outside the gene matches. Germline loops: CDR1 LNHNV, CDR2 YYDKDF (reference sequence). The CDR3 contains 16 residues. Regarding this clone: What it binds is unknown.

The rearrangement uses TRBV15 and TRBJ2-1, with 10 bases fitting TRBD2. This receptor was identified in a woman between 25 and 40 years old in good health. Input material: memory CD4+ T cells sorted from blood. Noted subset: CD45RA-negative fraction. CDR3 nucleotide sequence: TGTGCCACCAGCGGATGGGCCCTAGCGGGAGATGGTGAGCAGTTCTTC. The encoded protein is CATSGWALAGDGEQFF.